Listed below are T cell receptor beta chains from one sample, sequenced in a study of cytomegalovirus exposure and HLA in healthy donors. TCRdb keeps only in-frame clones here, not all; method: immunoSEQ multiplex PCR. The sample lists around 190,000 clones, 70% to 80% seen once, with more than 1.5% in the top ten. The sample comprised PBMCs. The receptors here all came from a woman in her fifties or sixties in good health and CMV-seronegative. Both conserved end residues are part of each CDR3. D genes are given only for firm matches. Size is stated for part of the rows, as once, few or many counts, or as a class when the clone is expanded.

j_call,d_call,clone_size,v_call,cdr3_nt,cdr3_aa
TRBJ1-3,TRBD1,NA,TRBV19,TGTGCCAGTACCCTCTTGGGGACAGGTGATATCTCTGGAAACACCATATATTTT,CASTLLGTGDISGNTIYF
TRBJ2-7,TRBD1,NA,TRBV19,TGTGCCAGTAGGATAGCAGACAGGGTGGGCGAGCAGTACTTC,CASRIADRVGEQYF
TRBJ1-3,TRBD1,NA,TRBV7-2,TGTGCCAGCAGTTCGGACAGGGGGCCATACACCATATATTTT,CASSSDRGPYTIYF
TRBJ2-5,NA,NA,TRBV11-2,TGTGCCAGCAGCTCCGGGACTTCCATGGAGACCCAGTACTTC,CASSSGTSMETQYF
TRBJ2-1,NA,NA,TRBV6-5,TGTGCCAGCAGTTACGAGCATAACAATGAGCAGTTCTTC,CASSYEHNNEQFF
TRBJ1-6,NA,few,TRBV2,TGTGCCATAGACAGTGCAGCGTCACCCCTCCACTTT,CAIDSAASPLHF
TRBJ1-1,NA,NA,TRBV13,TGTGCCAGCAGCTCATACAGGGAAGATTATCACACTGAAGCTTTCTTT,CASSSYREDYHTEAFF
TRBJ2-3,TRBD1,NA,TRBV14,TGTGCCAGCAGCCAAGTTCGGGACAGGGGTACAGATACGCAGTATTTT,CASSQVRDRGTDTQYF
TRBJ2-1,NA,NA,TRBV6-4,TGTGCCAGCATTCCGTCTTTCTGCGGATCCTACAATGAGCAGTTCTTC,CASIPSFCGSYNEQFF
TRBJ2-7,NA,NA,TRBV10-3,TGTGCCATCAGTGGACTATCGACAGGTACCTACGAGCAGTACTTC,CAISGLSTGTYEQYF
TRBJ1-1,NA,NA,TRBV7-7,TGTGCTAGCAGCCCCATAACAGGAGATGAAGCTTCCTTT,CASSPITGDEASF
TRBJ2-7,NA,NA,TRBV7-2,TGTGCCAGCAGCTTACAGCGGAGCCCCTACGAGCAGTACTTC,CASSLQRSPYEQYF
TRBJ1-5,NA,NA,TRBV2,TGTGCCAGCAGTGAATTTTTGGCGGGAAATCAGCCCCAGCATTTT,CASSEFLAGNQPQHF
TRBJ2-1,NA,NA,TRBV5-4,TGTGCCAGCAGCTTGGCAATTAGTAGCGGCTCCTACAATGAGCAGTTCTTC,CASSLAISSGSYNEQFF
TRBJ2-3,NA,NA,TRBV19,TGTGCCAGTAGTGAGGGCGGGGTGAGAGCAGATACGCAGTATTTT,CASSEGGVRADTQYF
TRBJ2-7,NA,NA,TRBV19,TGTGCCAGTAGTACAATGTTATTCGGGACTCGCTACGAGCAGTACTTC,CASSTMLFGTRYEQYF
TRBJ1-6,NA,NA,TRBV7-2,TGTGCCAGCAGCCAGCTTAAGGGAGGTTCACCCCTCCACTTT,CASSQLKGGSPLHF
TRBJ2-7,TRBD1,NA,TRBV7-2,TGTGCCAGCAGCTTAGTTAGGACAGGCTACGAGCAGTACTTC,CASSLVRTGYEQYF
TRBJ2-7,NA,few,TRBV29-1,TGCAGCGTTGGGTTTACTCTCCATAACTACGAGCAGTACTTC,CSVGFTLHNYEQYF
TRBJ2-3,NA,NA,TRBV4-3,TGCGCCAGCAGCCAAGATAGGGGGGGACCTGATACGCAGTATTTT,CASSQDRGGPDTQYF
TRBJ2-1,NA,NA,TRBV11-3,TGTGCCAGCAGCTTAGTTTGGGGCGCTAACAATGAGCAGTTCTTC,CASSLVWGANNEQFF
TRBJ1-5,TRBD1,NA,TRBV2,TGTGCCAGCGGGACAGAAGACCAGCCCCAGCATTTT,CASGTEDQPQHF
TRBJ1-2,NA,NA,TRBV18,TGTGCCAGCTCACTGCGGGGAAAGGCTAACTATGGCTACACCTTC,CASSLRGKANYGYTF
TRBJ1-2,TRBD1,NA,TRBV28,TGTGCCAGCAGTTCCCAGGGGGTTGGGGGCTACACCTTC,CASSSQGVGGYTF
TRBJ2-3,NA,NA,TRBV10-3,TGTGCCATCAGTGAGGCGGGGGCCGGGGTGCAGTATTTT,CAISEAGAGVQYF
TRBJ1-2,NA,NA,TRBV11-1,TGTGCCAGCAGCTCGGGACTCTATGGCTACACCTTC,CASSSGLYGYTF
TRBJ2-5,NA,NA,TRBV6-5,TGTGCCAGCAGCCCACTGACAGGCCGGGAGACCCAGTACTTC,CASSPLTGRETQYF
TRBJ2-7,TRBD1,few,TRBV5-6,TGTGCCAGCAGCCCCGTTACAGGGGGGTACGAGCAGTACTTC,CASSPVTGGYEQYF
TRBJ2-4,TRBD1,NA,TRBV2,TGTGCCAGCAGAGCGGACAGGGGGCCCACGAGAGCCAAAAACATTCAGTACTTC,CASRADRGPTRAKNIQYF
TRBJ1-4,NA,few,TRBV5-5,TGTGCCAGCACCGTGGGAGGGCGTGGGGGTAATGAAAAACTGTTTTTT,CASTVGGRGGNEKLFF
TRBJ1-2,TRBD1,few,TRBV5-1,TGCGCCAGCAGCTTGGAAGGTGGGACAGGAGCCTATGGCTACACCTTC,CASSLEGGTGAYGYTF
TRBJ2-3,NA,NA,TRBV7-2,TGTGCCAGCAGCTTGGGCGGAGGGCCAGATACGCAGTATTTT,CASSLGGGPDTQYF
TRBJ2-7,NA,NA,TRBV7-2,TGTGCCAGCAGCTTAGAGTTCGGTTACGAGCAGTACTTC,CASSLEFGYEQYF
TRBJ1-1,NA,NA,TRBV7-2,TGTGCCAGCAGCTTAGTGGGGGGGCAGGCGCAGGAAGCTTTCTTT,CASSLVGGQAQEAFF
TRBJ2-6,TRBD1,NA,TRBV15,TGTGCCACCAGCAGACCCGGACAGGTGCTAGACTCTGGGGCCAACGTCCTGACTTTC,CATSRPGQVLDSGANVLTF
TRBJ2-5,TRBD2,NA,TRBV7-2,TGTGCCAGCAGCCGACTTAGCGGGAGGGGGCCTCGGGAGACCCAGTACTTC,CASSRLSGRGPRETQYF
TRBJ2-6,TRBD2,few,TRBV29-1,TGCAGCGCTCTGGGGGATAGCGGGGGTCGCTCTGGGGCCAACGTCCTGACTTTC,CSALGDSGGRSGANVLTF
TRBJ2-5,TRBD2,NA,TRBV29-1,TGCAGCGTTGAAGAGGGACTAGCGGCCCAAGAGACCCAGTACTTC,CSVEEGLAAQETQYF
TRBJ1-1,TRBD1,NA,TRBV5-1,TGCGCCAGCAGCTTGGCCTCTTCGACAGGGCGGAACACTGAAGCTTTCTTT,CASSLASSTGRNTEAFF
TRBJ2-2,TRBD1,NA,TRBV9,TGTGCCAGCAGCCGACAGGGTAGGGCCGGGGAGCTGTTTTTT,CASSRQGRAGELFF